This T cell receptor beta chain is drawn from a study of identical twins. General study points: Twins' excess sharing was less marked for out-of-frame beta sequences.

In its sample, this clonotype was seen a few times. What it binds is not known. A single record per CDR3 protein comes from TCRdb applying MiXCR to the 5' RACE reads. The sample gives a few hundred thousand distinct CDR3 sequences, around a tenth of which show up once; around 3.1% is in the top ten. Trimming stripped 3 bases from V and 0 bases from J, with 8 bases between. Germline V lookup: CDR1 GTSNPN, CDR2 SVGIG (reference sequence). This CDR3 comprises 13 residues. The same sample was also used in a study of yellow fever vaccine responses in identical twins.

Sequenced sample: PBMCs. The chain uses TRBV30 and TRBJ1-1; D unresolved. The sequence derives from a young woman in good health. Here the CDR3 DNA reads TGTGCCTGGAGGCTTGGAATGAACACTGAAGCTTTCTTT. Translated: CAWRLGMNTEAFF.